The rows below give T cell receptor beta chains drawn from one sample of a study of T cell responses to AZD1222 COVID-19 vaccine. The method was immunoSEQ multiplex PCR; TCRdb's version includes in-frame clones alone and lacks a portion of them. The table shows a few hundred thousand clones, with roughly 93% occurring only once. Sequenced here: peripheral blood, sampled on day 0 of AZD1222 vaccination. These TCRs come from an adult in good health. The CDR3 runs from the conserved cysteine through the conserved F or W. The D gene is left open where the match is weak. Not every row has a clone size; where given, it reads once, few, many or a size class.

>.|.|TRBV19|TRBJ1-5
CASSIIWGGNQPQHF
TGTGCCAGTAGTATCATTTGGGGGGGAAATCAGCCCCAGCATTTT
>.|once|TRBV6-5|TRBJ2-2
CASRGRGTGELFF
TGTGCCAGCAGGGGAAGGGGCACCGGGGAGCTGTTTTTT
>.|.|TRBV27|TRBJ1-5
CASSRGGAGQPQHF
TGTGCCAGCAGTAGGGGGGGGGCAGGACAGCCCCAGCATTTT
>TRBD1|.|TRBV5-1|TRBJ2-5
CASSPGQIRYQETQYF
TGCGCCAGCAGCCCGGGACAGATTAGGTACCAAGAGACCCAGTACTTC
>.|.|TRBV5-6|TRBJ1-1
CASIRQAGAEAFF
TGTGCCAGCATACGACAGGCCGGTGCTGAAGCTTTCTTT
>.|once|TRBV2|TRBJ1-5
CASSELVRNQPQHF
TGTGCCAGCAGTGAATTGGTAAGAAATCAGCCCCAGCATTTT
>TRBD1|.|TRBV6-4|TRBJ1-1
CATRPQHQQGMNTEAFF
TGTGCCACCCGACCACAACATCAACAGGGGATGAACACTGAAGCTTTCTTT
>TRBD2|.|TRBV4-1|TRBJ2-3
CASSQEELAGHPDTQYF
TGCGCCAGCAGCCAAGAGGAACTAGCGGGGCACCCCGATACGCAGTATTTT
>.|.|TRBV7-3|TRBJ2-1
CASSLTGGTSGDEQFF
TGTGCCAGCAGCTTAACCGGCGGAACCTCTGGGGATGAGCAGTTCTTC
>TRBD1|.|TRBV28|TRBJ1-1
CASLASQGARNTEAFF
TGTGCCAGCCTAGCCTCACAGGGGGCGCGGAACACTGAAGCTTTCTTT
>.|.|TRBV4-1|TRBJ1-2
CASSQGVGQFYGYTF
TGCGCCAGCAGCCAAGGGGTAGGACAGTTCTATGGCTACACCTTC
>.|.|TRBV5-1|TRBJ1-6
CASSLDSSSYNSPLHF
TGCGCCAGCAGCTTGGACAGTAGCTCCTATAATTCACCCCTCCACTTT
>.|.|TRBV5-1|TRBJ1-1
CASSLDPNTEAFF
TGCGCCAGCAGCTTGGATCCGAACACTGAAGCTTTCTTT
>.|.|TRBV21-1|TRBJ2-4
CASSKAGTALRIAKNIQYF
TGTGCCAGCAGCAAAGCCGGGACAGCCCTTAGGATAGCCAAAAACATTCAGTACTTC
>TRBD2|.|TRBV28|TRBJ2-1
CASKDRAGGPYNEQFF
TGTGCCAGCAAAGATCGTGCGGGAGGACCCTACAATGAGCAGTTCTTC
>.|.|TRBV18|TRBJ2-7
CASSPPSGDQDEQYF
TGTGCCAGCTCACCACCGTCAGGGGATCAGGACGAGCAGTACTTC
>.|.|TRBV4-1|TRBJ2-7
CASSPGVGAYEQYF
TGCGCCAGCAGCCCTGGAGTCGGGGCCTACGAGCAGTACTTC
>.|.|TRBV11-2|TRBJ1-5
CASSLSGNQPQHF
TGTGCCAGCAGCTTAAGTGGGAATCAGCCCCAGCATTTT
>.|.|TRBV12-3/TRBV12-4|TRBJ2-3
CASSDNGDSTFF
TGTGCCAGCAGTGATAATGGGGACTCCACTTTTTTT
>.|.|TRBV27|TRBJ2-3
CASMYSGTDTQYF
TGTGCCAGCATGTACTCCGGTACAGATACGCAGTATTTT
>TRBD2|.|TRBV9|TRBJ2-2
CASSGHSGERSGELFF
TGTGCCAGCAGCGGGCACAGCGGGGAACGAAGCGGGGAGCTGTTTTTT
>TRBD1|.|TRBV28|TRBJ1-6
CASKGTVNSPLHF
TGTGCCAGCAAGGGGACAGTAAATTCACCCCTCCACTTT